A single sample is the source of the 24 T cell receptor beta chains below, sequenced in a study of cytomegalovirus exposure and HLA in healthy donors. TCRdb's copy holds only in-frame clones and misses some; the assay was immunoSEQ multiplex PCR. The table shows around 200,000 clones, with approximately 83% occurring only once. Specimen: PBMCs. These receptors came from a woman aged 18-29 years in good health and CMV-seropositive.

This clone was detected only once. This chain connects TRBV19 to TRBJ1-1; 8 bases are a match to TRBD1. Trimming cost V 3 bases and J 7 bases; bases outside gene matches: 4. From germline, CDR1 is LNHDA and CDR2 SQIVND (reference sequence). The CDR3 runs to 13 residues. This CDR3 reads CASSMGGQGEAFF. The CDR3 DNA reads as TGTGCCAGTAGTATGGGTGGACAGGGTGAAGCTTTCTTT.

The rearrangement links TRBV29-1 to TRBJ2-5; 12 positions match TRBD2. The V and J ends lost 6 bases and 5 bases, in that order; junction bases with no gene match: 4. The CDR3 is made up of 13 amino acids. Germline V gene sequence: CDR1 SQVTM, CDR2 ANQGSEA. The CDR3 coding sequence is TGCAGCGTCCTAGCGGGGGGGCGGGAGACCCAGTACTTC. As protein: CSVLAGGRETQYF.

J is TRBJ2-5 and V is TRBV4-1; D unclear. This CDR3 has 16 amino acids. V shed 1 base and J shed 0 bases, with 12 bases lying between them. CDR1 MGHRA and CDR2 YSYEKL come from the germline V gene. The CDR3 DNA is TGCGCCAGCAGCCAAGTAACAGCAAAAGACCAAGAGACCCAGTACTTC. Translation gives CASSQVTAKDQETQYF.

The rearrangement links TRBV2 to TRBJ1-6; TRBD1 aligns across 8 bases. The germline V gene encodes CDR1 SNHLY and CDR2 FYNNEI. The CDR3 runs to 15 residues. V lost 0 bases and J lost 15; bases outside the gene matches: 10. The CDR3 DNA reads TGTGCCAGCAGTGAAGCCAGGACAGGGTTGTATGGCCTCCACTTT. Its translation is CASSEARTGLYGLHF.

This chain uses TRBV11-3 with TRBJ2-1, with TRBD2 matching over 7 bases. In germline, CDR1 is SGHNT, CDR2 YENEEA. The CDR3 runs 14 residues. V dropped 3 bases and J dropped 8; count of bases not matched to a gene: 7. CDR3 residues: CASSLGLAVDEQFF. The CDR3 DNA follows: TGTGCCAGCAGCTTGGGGCTAGCGGTCGATGAGCAGTTCTTC.

The chain has TRBV5-6 and TRBJ2-5; TRBD1 matches at 8 bases. CDR3 size: 16 residues. Trimming cost V 4 bases and J 2 bases; bases outside gene matches: 10. The germline V gene has CDR1 SGHDT and CDR2 YYEEEE. The CDR3 region is CASSPRYRGVQETQYF. For the CDR3, the DNA is TGTGCCAGCAGCCCCCGATACAGGGGGGTTCAAGAGACCCAGTACTTC.

The chain links TRBV15 to TRBJ2-7; TRBD2 matches at 12 bases. This CDR3 comprises 16 residues. V dropped 0 bases and J dropped 2; count of bases not matched to a gene: 2. The V gene's germline CDR1 is LNHNV and CDR2 YYDKDF (reference sequence). Here the CDR3 DNA reads TGTGCCACCAGCAGAGAAGCTAGCGGGGGGGCCTACGAGCAGTACTTC. Translated, it gives CATSREASGGAYEQYF.

This clone was counted only a few times. The same CDR3 is also encoded by other DNA sequences in this sample. The chain combines TRBV5-4 with TRBJ1-1; a possible D gene is TRBD1 (6 bases). Trimming pared 0 bases from V and 4 bases from J, leaving 10 bases between. The CDR3 is 14 residues long. The germline V gene has CDR1 SGHNT and CDR2 YYREEE (reference sequence). CDR3 sequence: CASSLADRSTEAFF. The CDR3 bases are TGTGCCAGCAGCTTGGCTGACAGGTCCACTGAAGCTTTCTTT.

The rearrangement uses TRBV19 and TRBJ2-2; D possibly corresponds to TRBD1 (6 bases). The CDR3 totals 14 residues. Germline V gene sequence: CDR1 LNHDA, CDR2 SQIVND (reference sequence). The V gene lost 6 bases and the J gene lost 4 bases, with 12 bases spanning the gap. The CDR3 DNA is TGTGCCAGTAGGGATAACAGGGTCACCGGGGAGCTGTTTTTT. It encodes CASRDNRVTGELFF.

The chain joins TRBV4-1 to TRBJ2-5, with D possibly TRBD1 on 6 matching bases. Trimming cost V 3 bases and J 1 base, with 12 bases left between them. The V gene's germline CDR1 is MGHRA and CDR2 YSYEKL. The CDR3 sequence is 15 residues long. CDR3: CASSQLGTPQETQYF. CDR3 sequence (DNA): TGCGCCAGCAGCCAGCTAGGGACACCCCAAGAGACCCAGTACTTC.

The rearrangement links TRBV5-1 to TRBJ2-5, with D perhaps TRBD2 (6 bases). Trimming stripped 5 bases from V and 3 bases from J, with 11 bases between. The CDR3 consists of 13 residues. Per the germline V gene, CDR1 is SGHRS and CDR2 is YFSETQ. CDR3 loop: CASRPGLKETQYF. The CDR3 coding sequence is TGCGCCAGCAGGCCCGGACTAAAAGAGACCCAGTACTTC.

This clone has just a few counts. The genes are TRBV9 and TRBJ1-2, with D unclear. V lost 5 bases and J lost 3, with 11 bases in between. Germline V CDR1 and CDR2: SGDLS, YYNGEE. This CDR3 comprises 13 residues. CDR3 region: CASSMGGDYGYTF. CDR3 coding DNA: TGTGCCAGCAGTATGGGTGGAGACTATGGCTACACCTTC.

The V and J genes are TRBV2 and TRBJ2-7; TRBD1 agrees at 8 bases. CDR1 is SNHLY, CDR2 FYNNEI, per germline. V lost 6 bases, J lost 4 bases, and 11 bases stayed unmatched. The CDR3 has 15 amino acids. The CDR3 nucleotides are TGTGCCAGCAGGCCCTACGGGACAGGTTTTTACGAGCAGTACTTC. It codes for CASRPYGTGFYEQYF.

With regard to this clone: At one end, the junction sequence differs from germline, possibly due to a read error. The chain recombines TRBV29-1 with TRBJ1-2; TRBD1 matches 9 bases. The CDR3 contains 12 residues. CDR1 is SQVTM, CDR2 ANQGSEA, per germline. The CDR3: CTGGGKGYGYTF. The CDR3, as DNA: TGTACAGGGGGCGGAAAGGGTTATGGCTACACCTTC. The complete variable domain, with remaining parts taken from reference TRBV29-1 and TRBJ1-2, reads SAVISQKPSRDICQRGTSLTIQCQVDSQVTMMFWYRQQPGQSLTLIATANQGSEATYESGFVIDKFPISRPNLTFSTLTVSNMSPEDSSIYLCTGGGKGYGYTFGSGTRLTVV.

The chain joins TRBV9 to TRBJ2-7, with a tentative D call TRBD2 (6 bases). The CDR3 loop spans 15 amino acids. Trimming took 0 bases from V and 2 from J, leaving 12 bases between them. Germline assignment: CDR1 SGDLS and CDR2 YYNGEE. Written as DNA, the CDR3 is TGTGCCAGCAGCGTAGGTCCCGGAGGGGCCTACGAGCAGTACTTC. This encodes CASSVGPGGAYEQYF.

The chain is built from TRBV9 and TRBJ2-7, with TRBD1 matching over 7 bases. Germline assignment: CDR1 SGDLS and CDR2 YYNGEE. V was clipped by 3 bases and J by 0 bases; unmatched bases: 6. The CDR3 consists of 15 residues. The chain's CDR3 is CASSGTGTDSYEQYF. In DNA form, the CDR3 reads TGTGCCAGCAGCGGAACCGGGACAGACTCCTACGAGCAGTACTTC.

The J gene is TRBJ2-7, the V gene TRBV6-1; possible D gene TRBD2, 5 bases. V was shortened by 8 bases and J by 5 bases, with 13 bases between the two germline ends. The CDR3 runs 12 residues. Germline CDR1 MNHNS, CDR2 SASEGT. The CDR3, as DNA: TGTGCCAGCCGAGGGCGCTACCACGAGCAGTACTTC. It encodes CASRGRYHEQYF.

This clone was found a few times. The rearrangement links TRBV10-3 to TRBJ2-7, with 10 bases fitting TRBD1. V shed 10 bases and J 1 base; nucleotides not matched to a gene: 7. Germline CDR1 and CDR2: ENHRY and SYGVKD. The CDR3 is 14 amino acids. The CDR3 region is CATTRGQGSYEQYF. The CDR3 coding sequence is TGTGCCACCACACGGGGACAGGGGTCCTACGAGCAGTACTTC.

V gene TRBV29-1 combines with J gene TRBJ2-7; 11 positions agree with TRBD2. The CDR3 loop spans 14 amino acids. Germline-derived CDR1 and CDR2 are SQVTM and ANQGSEA. After removal of 7 bases from V and 2 bases from J, the junction contained 7 bases not matched to a gene. CDR3 residues: CSALTSGGTYEQYF. As DNA, the CDR3 is TGCAGCGCCCTAACTAGCGGGGGAACCTACGAGCAGTACTTC.

This clone was detected only once. The chain couples TRBV9 to TRBJ2-3; tentatively, D is TRBD2 (5 bases). The CDR3 spans 16 residues. Trimming stripped 0 bases from V and 2 bases from J, with 13 bases between. The germline V gene encodes CDR1 SGDLS and CDR2 YYNGEE. CDR3 bases: TGTGCCAGCAGCGTAGGAGGGATGACAACCACAGATACGCAGTATTTT. It codes for CASSVGGMTTTDTQYF.

This clone has a single count. The CDR3 here is CASTSGALDYTF. CDR3 in DNA: TGTGCCAGCACCTCGGGAGCTTTAGACTACACCTTC. V and J are TRBV7-4 and TRBJ1-2; D gene unclear. The germline V gene has CDR1 SGHVT and CDR2 SQSDAQ. Trimming cost V 7 bases and J 10 bases, with 16 bases left between them. This CDR3 spans 12 amino acids. The whole variable domain, remainder taken from reference TRBV7-4 and TRBJ1-2, is GAGVSQSPRYKVAKRGRDVALRCDSISGHVTLYWYRQTLGQGSEVLTYSQSDAQRDKSGRPSGRFSAERPERSVSTLKIQRTEQGDSAVYLCASTSGALDYTFGSGTRLTVV.

The chain employs TRBV7-9 and TRBJ1-2; D is ambiguous. CDR1 and CDR2 from the germline V gene are SEHNR and FQNEAQ (reference sequence). Between the trimmed V and J ends, which lost 4 bases and 3 bases, there was a span of 9 bases. CDR3 length equals 13 residues. The CDR3 DNA follows: TGTGCCAGCAGCTCCGACGGAGACTATGGCTACACCTTC. Protein product: CASSSDGDYGYTF.

The chain joins TRBV4-1 to TRBJ2-7, with 9 nucleotides matching TRBD1. The V and J ends lost 3 bases and 1 base, in that order; junction bases with no gene match: 10. CDR3 length equals 17 residues. Germline V gene sequence: CDR1 MGHRA, CDR2 YSYEKL. The DNA of the CDR3 is TGCGCCAGCAGCCACCTATTGGCCGGGACAGGGTCCTACGAGCAGTACTTC. Its protein product is CASSHLLAGTGSYEQYF.

The chain links TRBV7-9 to TRBJ1-1; D may be TRBD1 (5 bases). The germline V gene encodes CDR1 SEHNR and CDR2 FQNEAQ (reference sequence). Trimming stripped 5 bases from V and 0 bases from J, with 10 bases between. The CDR3 loop spans 14 amino acids. DNA for the CDR3: TGTGCCAGCAGCGCGGGACGTATGAACACTGAAGCTTTCTTT. Its translation: CASSAGRMNTEAFF.